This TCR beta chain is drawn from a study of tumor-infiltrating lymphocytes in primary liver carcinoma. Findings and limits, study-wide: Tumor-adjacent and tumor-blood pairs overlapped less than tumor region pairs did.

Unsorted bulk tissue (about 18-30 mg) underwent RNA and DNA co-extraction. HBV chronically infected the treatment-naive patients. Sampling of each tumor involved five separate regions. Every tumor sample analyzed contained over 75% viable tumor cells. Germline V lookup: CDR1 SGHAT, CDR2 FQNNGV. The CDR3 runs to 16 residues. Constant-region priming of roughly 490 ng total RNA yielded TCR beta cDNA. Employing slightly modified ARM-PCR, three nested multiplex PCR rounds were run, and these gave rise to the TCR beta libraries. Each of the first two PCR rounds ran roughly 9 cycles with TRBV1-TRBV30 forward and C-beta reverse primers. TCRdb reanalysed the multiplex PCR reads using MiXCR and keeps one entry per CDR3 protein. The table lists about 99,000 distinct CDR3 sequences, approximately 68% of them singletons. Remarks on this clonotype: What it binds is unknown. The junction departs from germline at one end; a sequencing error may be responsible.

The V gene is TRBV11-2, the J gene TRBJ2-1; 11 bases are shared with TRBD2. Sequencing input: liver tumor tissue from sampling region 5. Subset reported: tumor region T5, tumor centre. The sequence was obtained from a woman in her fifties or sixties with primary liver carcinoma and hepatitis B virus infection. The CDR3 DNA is TGTGCCAGCAGCTACGGAACTAGCGGGGGATACAATGAGTCGTCCTTC. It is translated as CASSYGTSGGYNESSF.